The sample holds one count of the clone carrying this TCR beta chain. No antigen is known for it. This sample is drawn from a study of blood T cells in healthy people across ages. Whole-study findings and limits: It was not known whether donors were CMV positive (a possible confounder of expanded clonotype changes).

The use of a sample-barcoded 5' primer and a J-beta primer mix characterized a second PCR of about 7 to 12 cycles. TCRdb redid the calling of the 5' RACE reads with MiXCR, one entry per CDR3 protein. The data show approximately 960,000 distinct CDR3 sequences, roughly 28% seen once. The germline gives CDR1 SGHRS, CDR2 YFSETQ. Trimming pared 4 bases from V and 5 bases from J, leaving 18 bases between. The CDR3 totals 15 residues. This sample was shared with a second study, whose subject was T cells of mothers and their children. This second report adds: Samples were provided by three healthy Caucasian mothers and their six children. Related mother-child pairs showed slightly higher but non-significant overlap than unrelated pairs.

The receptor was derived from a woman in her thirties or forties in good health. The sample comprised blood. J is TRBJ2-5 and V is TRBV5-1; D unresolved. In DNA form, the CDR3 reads TGCGCCAGCAGCCTTAGACCAAGCTCGGAGGAGACCCAGTACTTC. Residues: CASSLRPSSEETQYF.